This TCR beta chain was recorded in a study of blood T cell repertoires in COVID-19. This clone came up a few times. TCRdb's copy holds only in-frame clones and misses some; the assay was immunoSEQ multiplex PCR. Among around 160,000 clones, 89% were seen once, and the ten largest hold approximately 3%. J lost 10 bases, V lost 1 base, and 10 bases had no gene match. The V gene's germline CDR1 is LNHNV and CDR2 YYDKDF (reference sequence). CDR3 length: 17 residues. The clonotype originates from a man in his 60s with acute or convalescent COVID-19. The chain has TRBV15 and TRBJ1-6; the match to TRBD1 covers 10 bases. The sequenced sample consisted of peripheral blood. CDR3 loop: CATSRGTGGIVRSPLHF. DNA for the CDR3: TGTGCCACCAGCAGAGGGACAGGGGGAATTGTAAGGTCACCCCTCCACTTT.